This record concerns one T cell receptor beta chain sequence. The CDR3 spans 15 residues. V lost 5 bases and J 2 bases, leaving 15 bases between the germline ends. Germline assignment: CDR1 MDHEN and CDR2 SYDVKM. Unique molecular identifiers were attached to individual cDNA molecules. In TCRdb, the 5' RACE reads were re-called with MiXCR into one record per CDR3 protein. The table has around 83,000 distinct CDR3 sequences, 12% seen once. The data stem from a study of early T cells in non-severe SARS-CoV-2 infection. The clonotype comes from an adult who was a healthcare worker with PCR-confirmed SARS-CoV-2 infection or an uninfected control (not recorded which). The chain employs TRBV28 and TRBJ1-1; D is unresolved. Sequencing used whole blood, obtained at baseline. CDR3 coding DNA: TGTGCCAGCAGTCCAGGCCTCACACACAACACTGAAGCTTTCTTT. As protein: CASSPGLTHNTEAFF.